These 13 T cell receptor beta chains were all obtained from the same sample, sequenced in a study of early T cells in non-severe SARS-CoV-2 infection. TCRdb re-derived calls from the 5' RACE reads in MiXCR, one entry per CDR3 protein. The table records approximately 66,000 distinct CDR3 sequences, roughly an eighth of them present only once. Sequenced material: whole blood. All receptors come from an adult who was a healthcare worker with PCR-confirmed SARS-CoV-2 infection or an uninfected control (not recorded which).

This clonotype appeared a few times. This sequence joins TRBV11-2 and TRBJ2-5, with unresolved D. CDR1 and CDR2 (germline): SGHAT, FQNNGV. This CDR3 is built from 14 residues. The V and J ends lost 5 bases and 0 bases respectively, with 10 bases between them. The CDR3 bases are TGTGCCAGCAGCGCCCGACGGTACCAAGAGACCCAGTACTTC. The encoded protein is CASSARRYQETQYF.

This clonotype was seen ten or more times. The V and J genes are TRBV18 and TRBJ1-1, with TRBD1 identical over 8 bases. Losses at the gene ends were 3 bases for V and 5 bases for J; bases not matched to a gene: 8. Germline loops: CDR1 KGHSH, CDR2 LQKENI. The CDR3 is made up of 15 amino acids. The CDR3 sequence is CASSPQSTGVTEAFF. Written as DNA, the CDR3 is TGTGCCAGCTCACCTCAATCGACAGGGGTTACTGAAGCTTTCTTT. Full variable domain (rest looked up from reference TRBV18 and TRBJ1-1): NAGVMQNPRHLVRRRGQEARLRCSPMKGHSHVYWYRQLPEEGLKFMVYLQKENIIDESGMPKERFSAEFPKEGPSILRIQQVVRGDSAAYFCASSPQSTGVTEAFFGQGTRLTVV.

This clonotype was found a few times. V is TRBV7-9 and J is TRBJ1-4; 8 bases map to TRBD1. V shed 5 bases and J 0 bases; nucleotides not matched to a gene: 8. The CDR3 is 17 residues long. The germline CDR1 and CDR2 sequences are SEHNR and FQNEAQ (reference sequence). As DNA, the CDR3 is TGTGCCAGCAGCCCCGGGACAGGCATTGCAACTAATGAAAAACTGTTTTTT. Translated: CASSPGTGIATNEKLFF.

This clonotype was detected many times. The CDR3 loop reads CASSPPGHQETQYF. CDR3 DNA sequence: TGTGCCAGCAGCCCTCCGGGACACCAAGAGACCCAGTACTTC. This rearrangement joins TRBV7-9 to TRBJ2-5; possibly TRBD1 or TRBD2 for D (5 bases each). Per the germline V gene, CDR1 is SEHNR and CDR2 is FQNEAQ (reference sequence). Between the trimmed V and J ends, which lost 5 bases and 0 bases, there was a span of 10 bases. CDR3 length: 14 residues.

This clonotype was counted between two and nine times. This sequence joins TRBV3-1 and TRBJ2-1, with D uncertain. Germline CDR1 LGHDT, CDR2 YNNKEL (reference sequence). The ends were cut back, 0 bases at V and 7 bases at J, with 10 bases in the middle. This CDR3 region has 14 residues. The CDR3 reads CASSQDVIQNEQFF. DNA of the CDR3: TGTGCCAGCAGCCAAGATGTAATCCAAAATGAGCAGTTCTTC.

This clonotype was seen ten or more times. V and J are TRBV7-9 and TRBJ2-2; no firm D call. The V gene's germline CDR1 is SEHNR and CDR2 FQNEAQ (reference sequence). The CDR3 contains 14 residues. The V and J ends lost 6 bases and 2 bases respectively, with 10 bases between them. The CDR3 DNA sequence: TGTGCCAGCAGGGATCAGACAAACACCGGGGAGCTGTTTTTT. This codes for CASRDQTNTGELFF. The full variable domain, rest sourced from reference TRBV7-9 and TRBJ2-2, is DTGVSQNPRHKITKRGQNVTFRCDPISEHNRLYWYRQTLGQGPEFLTYFQNEAQLEKSRLLSDRFSAERPKGSFSTLEIQRTEQGDSAMYLCASRDQTNTGELFFGEGSRLTVL.

The table lists this clonotype with many counts. The V call is TRBV2, the J call TRBJ2-7; D gene unclear. Trimming removed 7 bases at V and 5 bases at J, with 24 bases between. There are 16 residues in the CDR3. Per germline, CDR1 SNHLY and CDR2 FYNNEI. Written as DNA, the CDR3 is TGTGCCAGCAAGGCGGCGGAGACCCTACTAAGCAACGAGCAGTACTTC. The encoded protein is CASKAAETLLSNEQYF.

This clonotype has a count of ten or more. V gene TRBV12-3 or TRBV12-4 combines with J gene TRBJ2-3; 8 bases fit TRBD2. This CDR3 has 16 residues. V trimming: 3 bases; J trimming: 1 base; junction bases outside the gene matches: 6. CDR3 sequence reads: CASSFGTRRRTDTQYF. DNA of the CDR3: TGTGCCAGCAGTTTCGGGACTAGAAGACGCACAGATACGCAGTATTTT.

The V and J genes are TRBV7-2 and TRBJ1-2, with 10 bases that match TRBD1. CDR3 length equals 16 residues. The V gene's germline CDR1 is SGHTA and CDR2 FQGNSA. V shed 6 bases and J 2 bases; nucleotides not matched to a gene: 9. This chain's CDR3 is CASRQTGGGTNYGYTF. The CDR3 DNA sequence: TGTGCCAGCAGACAGACAGGGGGCGGAACCAACTATGGCTACACCTTC.

The rearrangement uses TRBV20-1 and TRBJ2-3; D is perhaps TRBD2 (6 bases). The CDR3 contains 14 residues. CDR1 DFQATT and CDR2 SNEGSKA come from the germline V gene (reference sequence). The V gene lost 6 bases and the J gene lost 0 bases, with 13 bases spanning the gap. The chain's CDR3 is CSATGGASTDTQYF. CDR3 coding DNA: TGCAGTGCGACGGGCGGGGCGAGCACAGATACGCAGTATTTT.

The chain couples TRBV7-3 to TRBJ2-3; TRBD2 matches at 9 bases. Germline trimming cut 5 bases from V and 0 bases from J; bases unmatched to any gene: 6. CDR3 length: 16 residues. Germline loops: CDR1 SGHTA, CDR2 FQGTGA. The CDR3 loop is CASSPFSGRSTDTQYF. The DNA for the CDR3 is TGTGCCAGCAGCCCCTTTAGCGGGAGAAGCACAGATACGCAGTATTTT.

This clonotype was observed many times. V and J are TRBV29-1 and TRBJ2-1; no firm D call. The CDR3 has 13 amino acids. The germline CDR1 and CDR2 sequences are SQVTM and ANQGSEA. V was cut by 1 base and J by 9 bases, with 13 bases left in between. CDR3 region: CSVEVVTDGEQFF. The CDR3 region has the DNA TGCAGCGTTGAAGTTGTAACGGATGGTGAGCAGTTCTTC.

This clonotype was seen repeatedly, ten times or more. This chain joins TRBV7-9 and TRBJ1-6; TRBD1 agrees at 7 bases. Trimming took 5 bases from V and 8 from J; bases not matched to a gene: 9. This CDR3 region has 15 residues. CDR1 and CDR2 (germline): SEHNR, FQNEAQ (reference sequence). The CDR3 spells CASSLPQGVHSPLHF. The DNA of the CDR3 is TGTGCCAGCAGCCTCCCCCAGGGGGTTCATTCACCCCTCCACTTT. Drawing the rest from reference TRBV7-9 and TRBJ1-6, the complete variable domain is DTGVSQNPRHKITKRGQNVTFRCDPISEHNRLYWYRQTLGQGPEFLTYFQNEAQLEKSRLLSDRFSAERPKGSFSTLEIQRTEQGDSAMYLCASSLPQGVHSPLHFGNGTRLTVT.